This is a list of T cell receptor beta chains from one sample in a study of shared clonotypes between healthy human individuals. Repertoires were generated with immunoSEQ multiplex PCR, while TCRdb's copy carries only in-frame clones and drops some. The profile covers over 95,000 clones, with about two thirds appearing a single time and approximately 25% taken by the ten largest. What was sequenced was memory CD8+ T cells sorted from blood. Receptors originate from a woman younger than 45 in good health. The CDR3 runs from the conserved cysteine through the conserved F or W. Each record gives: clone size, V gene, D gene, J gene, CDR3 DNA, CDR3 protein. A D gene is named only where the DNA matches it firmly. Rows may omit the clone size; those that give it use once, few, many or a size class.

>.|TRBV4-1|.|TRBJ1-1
TGCGCCAGCAGCCTTTCGGACGCGTTGAACACTGAAGCTTTCTTT
CASSLSDALNTEAFF
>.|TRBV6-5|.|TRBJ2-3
TGTGCCAGCAGTCCGACCGGGCTGGGAGGAGATACGCAGTATTTT
CASSPTGLGGDTQYF
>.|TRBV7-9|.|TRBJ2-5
TGTGCCAGCAGCTTGGGAGGTACGGACGAGACCCAGTACTTC
CASSLGGTDETQYF
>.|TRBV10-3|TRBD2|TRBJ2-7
TGTGCCACTAGGACTAGCGGGAGATTGAATTTTACTTACGAGCAGTACTTC
CATRTSGRLNFTYEQYF
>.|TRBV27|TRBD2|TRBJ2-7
TGTGCCAGCAGTCTCGGACTAGCGGAAAGCTCCTACGAGCAGTACTTC
CASSLGLAESSYEQYF
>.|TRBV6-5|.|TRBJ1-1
TGTGCCAGCAGCGTTTCCGGGCTCCTGAACACTGAAGCTTTCTTT
CASSVSGLLNTEAFF
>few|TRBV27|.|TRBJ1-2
TGTGCCAGCACAGCCAGGAACCCCTATGGCTACACCTTC
CASTARNPYGYTF
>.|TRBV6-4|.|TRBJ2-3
TGTGCCAGCAGTGACTCAACTGGCAGCACAGATACGCAGTATTTT
CASSDSTGSTDTQYF
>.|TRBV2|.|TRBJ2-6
TGTGCCAGCAGTGTGATCTCGACGGATGGGGCCAACGTCCTGACTTTC
CASSVISTDGANVLTF
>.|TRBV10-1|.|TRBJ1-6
TGCGCCAGCAGTGAAGGGACCTACGTTAATTCACCCCTCCACTTT
CASSEGTYVNSPLHF
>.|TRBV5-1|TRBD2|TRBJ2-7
TGCGCCAGCAGCTCGGGACTAGCGGGAGGTGTCAGCGACGAGCAGTACTTC
CASSSGLAGGVSDEQYF
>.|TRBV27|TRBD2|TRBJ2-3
TGTGCCAGCAGTACCGGACTAGCGGGATTCACAGATACGCAGTATTTT
CASSTGLAGFTDTQYF
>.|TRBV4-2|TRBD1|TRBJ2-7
TGTGCCAGCAGCTCCAGGACAGGCTCCTACGAGCAGTACTTC
CASSSRTGSYEQYF
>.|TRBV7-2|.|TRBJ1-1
TGTGCCAGCAGCTTCTCCTACTGGGCAGAGAACACTGAAGCTTTCTTT
CASSFSYWAENTEAFF
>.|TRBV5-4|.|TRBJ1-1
TGTGCCAGCAGCTCGGGTGGACCTGAGGCTTTCTTT
CASSSGGPEAFF
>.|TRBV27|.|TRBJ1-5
TGTGCCAGCAGTTTGGGGTCGTGGGGCAATCAGCCCCAGCATTTT
CASSLGSWGNQPQHF
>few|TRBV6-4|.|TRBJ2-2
TGTGCCAGCAAGGCTAGCAGAAACACCGGGGAGCTGTTTTTT
CASKASRNTGELFF
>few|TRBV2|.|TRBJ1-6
TGTGCCAGCTGGGACCGGACTAATTCACCCCTCCACTTT
CASWDRTNSPLHF
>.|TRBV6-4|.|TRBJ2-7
TGTGCCAGCCAGCCCTTCTTACGTTTAGACAACCACGAGCAGTACTTC
CASQPFLRLDNHEQYF
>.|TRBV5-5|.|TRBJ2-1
TGTGCCAGCAGCTTGACAGGGCCTAGCGAGTTCTTC
CASSLTGPSEFF
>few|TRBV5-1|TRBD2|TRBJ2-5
TGCGCCAGCAGGTTGAGGCTAGCGGGACAAGAGACCCAGTACTTC
CASRLRLAGQETQYF
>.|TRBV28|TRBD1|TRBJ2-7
TGTGCCACCGGGACAGCTTTGGCCTACGAGCAGTACTTC
CATGTALAYEQYF
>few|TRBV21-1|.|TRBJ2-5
TGTGCCAGCAGCGAGACAGGGGAGACCCAGTACTTC
CASSETGETQYF
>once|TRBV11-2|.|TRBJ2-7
TGTGCCAGCAGCCCGGGACCCCGGGCCACGTGCGAGCAGTACTTC
CASSPGPRATCEQYF
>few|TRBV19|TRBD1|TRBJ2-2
TGTGCCACCTCAGGACAGGGTAACACCGGGGAGCTGTTTTTT
CATSGQGNTGELFF
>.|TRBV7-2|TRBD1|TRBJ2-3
TGTGCCAGCAGCTTAGGGGACAGGAGCACAGATACGCAGTATTTT
CASSLGDRSTDTQYF
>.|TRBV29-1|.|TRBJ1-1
TGCAGCGTTGTCCATCCGGGCACGCGTAAGGGCACTGAAGCTTTCTTT
CSVVHPGTRKGTEAFF
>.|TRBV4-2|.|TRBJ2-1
TGTGCCAGCAGCCCGAGGTGGGGGAATGAGCAGTTCTTC
CASSPRWGNEQFF
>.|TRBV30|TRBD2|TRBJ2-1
TGTGCCTGGACGCCCGGACGGGAGGGCTACAATGAGCAGTTCTTC
CAWTPGREGYNEQFF
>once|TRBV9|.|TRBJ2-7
TGTGCCAGCGGTAGCTCCTACGAGCGGTACTTC
CASGSSYERYF
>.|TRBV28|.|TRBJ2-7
TGTGCCAGCAGTTTAGCATACCCCCCAGATAACGAGCAGTACTTC
CASSLAYPPDNEQYF
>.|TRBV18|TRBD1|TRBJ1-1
TGTGCCAGCTCACCCGGACAGGGGGCCACTGAAGCTTTCTTT
CASSPGQGATEAFF
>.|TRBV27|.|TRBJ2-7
TGTGCCAGCAGTCAGACCGGGACCACCTACGAGCAGTACTTC
CASSQTGTTYEQYF
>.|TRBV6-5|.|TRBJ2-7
TGTGCCAGCAGCCTCGTTGGGGGGTCGCCCTACGAGCAGTACTTC
CASSLVGGSPYEQYF
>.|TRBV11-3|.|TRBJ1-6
TGTGCCAGCAGCTTTCAGGGATTAAATTCACCCCTCCACTTT
CASSFQGLNSPLHF
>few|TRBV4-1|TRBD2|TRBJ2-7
TGCGCCAGCAGCCGGGGCCTATCTGGGAGGGAGCTGTACTTC
CASSRGLSGRELYF
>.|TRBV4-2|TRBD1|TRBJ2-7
TGTGCCAGCAGCCAAGAGCGCGGGACAGGGGGCTACGAGCAGTACTTC
CASSQERGTGGYEQYF
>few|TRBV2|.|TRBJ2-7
TGTGCCAGCAGTCCCGATCCCTCCTACGAGCAGTACTTC
CASSPDPSYEQYF
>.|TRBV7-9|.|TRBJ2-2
TGTGCCAGCAGCTCAATGACCGGACTAATCACCGGGGAGCTGTTTTTT
CASSSMTGLITGELFF
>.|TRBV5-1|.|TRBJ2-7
TGCGCCAGCAGGGGTCCCGACAGCTCCTACGAGCAGTACTTC
CASRGPDSSYEQYF
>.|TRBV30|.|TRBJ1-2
TGTGCCTGGAGCAGGACAGATAACTATGGCTACACCTTC
CAWSRTDNYGYTF